The 14 T cell receptor beta chains listed next were all sequenced from one sample in a study of T cell changes during pregnancy in multiple sclerosis. Generated by immunoSEQ multiplex PCR, the TCRdb table keeps only in-frame clones and is missing some. In the table there are around 21,000 clones, roughly 90% of which are singletons. Sequencing was performed on CD8+ T cells from peripheral blood mononuclear cells, taken in the first trimester of pregnancy. These receptors were obtained from a female donor with multiple sclerosis, enrolled in a pregnancy study.

Note on this clone: This sequence is one base from a far larger clone and is likely a read error. The chain links TRBV21-1 to TRBJ2-3; whether TRBD2, the table's D call, matches the DNA was not checked. TRBV21-1 is assigned pseudogene status. The length of the CDR3 is 15 residues. The CDR3 reads CASSDTSGSTDTQYF. The CDR3 DNA reads TGTGCCAGCAGTGACACTAGCGGGAGCACAGATACGCAGTATTTT.

The chain couples TRBV7-2 to TRBJ2-5, with 11 bases aligning to TRBD2. The CDR3 consists of 16 residues. Trimming cost V 0 bases and J 5 bases; bases outside gene matches: 5. Looked up from germline, CDR1 is SGHTA and CDR2 is FQGNSA. CDR3 residues: CASSLASSGRVETQYF. The CDR3 nucleotides are TGTGCCAGCAGCTTAGCGAGTAGCGGGAGGGTTGAGACCCAGTACTTC.

The chain couples TRBV18 to TRBJ2-7, with 11 bases matching TRBD1. Unmatched junction bases numbered 2, after V lost 3 bases and J lost 4 bases. The CDR3 is made up of 14 amino acids. CDR1 is KGHSH, CDR2 LQKENI, per germline. DNA of the CDR3: TGTGCCAGCTCACCGGGGACAGGGGGGTACGAGCAGTACTTC. Residues: CASSPGTGGYEQYF.

The chain employs TRBV11-2 and TRBJ2-1; TRBD1 agrees at 9 bases. The length of the CDR3 is 17 residues. CDR1 and CDR2 (germline): SGHAT, FQNNGV. The V segment lost 5 bases and the J segment 11 bases; nucleotides outside the gene matches: 19. CDR3 DNA sequence: TGTGCCAGCAGCCCCCGAGACAGGGGGACTGAAAATCAAAAGCAGTTCTTC. This encodes CASSPRDRGTENQKQFF.

The chain recombines TRBV14 with TRBJ2-1; TRBD2 is a possible D gene (5 bases). Germline V CDR1 and CDR2: SGHDN, FVKESK. Deletions cut 0 bases from V and 4 bases from J, with 13 bases between. The CDR3 sequence is 16 residues long. The CDR3 nucleotides read TGTGCCAGCAGCCAAGACCCAGCGGAATTTTACAATGAGCAGTTCTTC. This codes for CASSQDPAEFYNEQFF.

V is TRBV7-9 and J is TRBJ2-7; perhaps TRBD2 as D (7 bases). Between the trimmed V and J ends, which lost 8 bases and 7 bases, there was a span of 18 bases. CDR1 and CDR2 from the germline V gene are SEHNR and FQNEAQ (reference sequence). CDR3 length equals 13 residues. This CDR3 is CASHPGGRGEQYF. CDR3 nucleotides: TGTGCCAGCCATCCCGGGGGGCGAGGAGAGCAGTACTTC.

V gene TRBV7-2 combines with J gene TRBJ2-3; 10 bases agree with TRBD2. The CDR3 length is 15 residues. Germline V CDR1 and CDR2: SGHTA, FQGNSA. Trimming at V came to 6 bases and at J to 3 bases, leaving 6 bases not matched to a gene. The CDR3 sequence: CASRPSGSRTDTQYF. Here the CDR3 DNA reads TGTGCCAGCAGGCCTAGCGGGAGTAGGACAGATACGCAGTATTTT.

DNA of the CDR3: TGTGCCAGTAGTATCAGGGGGGAGACCCAGTACTTC. It specifies CASSIRGETQYF. This chain joins TRBV19 and TRBJ2-5; 7 bases fit TRBD1. V dropped 3 bases and J dropped 5; count of bases not matched to a gene: 0. This CDR3 region has 12 residues. The germline V gene has CDR1 LNHDA and CDR2 SQIVND (reference sequence).

CDR3 nucleotide sequence: TGTGCCAGCAGCTTAGACCCCCGGGTAGGAGGGCCCTCTGGAAACACCATATATTTT. Translating it yields CASSLDPRVGGPSGNTIYF. This sequence joins TRBV11-3 and TRBJ1-3; no firm D call. Germline CDR1 SGHNT, CDR2 YENEEA. Trimming pared 0 bases from V and 0 bases from J, leaving 18 bases between. CDR3 length equals 19 residues. The full variable domain, its missing parts supplied by reference TRBV11-3 and TRBJ1-3, is EAGVVQSPRYKIIEKKQPVAFWCNPISGHNTLYWYLQNLGQGPELLIRYENEEAVDDSQLPKDRFSAERLKGVDSTLKIQPAELGDSAVYLCASSLDPRVGGPSGNTIYFGEGSWLTVV.

V usage is TRBV19 and J usage is TRBJ2-1, with 8 bases lining up with TRBD2. Unmatched junction bases numbered 0, after V lost 7 bases and J lost 4 bases. The CDR3 totals 12 residues. The germline CDR1 and CDR2 sequences are LNHDA and SQIVND (reference sequence). The CDR3 DNA reads TGTGCCAGTACGGGGGGGTACAATGAGCAGTTCTTC. It codes for CASTGGYNEQFF. Using reference TRBV19 and TRBJ2-1 for the parts outside the CDR3, the full variable domain is DGGITQSPKYLFRKEGQNVTLSCEQNLNHDAMYWYRQDPGQGLRLIYYSQIVNDFQKGDIAEGYSVSREKKESFPLTVTSAQKNPTAFYLCASTGGYNEQFFGPGTRLTVL.

The genes are TRBV28 and TRBJ1-1; 8 positions agree with TRBD1. The germline V gene has CDR1 MDHEN and CDR2 SYDVKM. Trimming removed 2 bases from V and 5 bases from J; junction bases left unmatched: 4. CDR3 length equals 14 residues. The DNA of the CDR3 is TGTGCCAGCAGTTTAGGCAGGGGGCAAACTGAAGCTTTCTTT. This codes for CASSLGRGQTEAFF. Full variable domain (missing parts from reference TRBV28 and TRBJ1-1): DVKVTQSSRYLVKRTGEKVFLECVQDMDHENMFWYRQDPGLGLRLIYFSYDVKMKEKGDIPEGYSVSREKKERFSLILESASTNQTSMYLCASSLGRGQTEAFFGQGTRLTVV.

The gene calls are TRBV7-6 and TRBJ2-7, with unresolved D. V shed 2 bases and J shed 1 base, with 6 bases lying between them. Germline-derived CDR1 and CDR2 are SGHVS and FNYEAQ. The CDR3 is 13 amino acids. CDR3 bases: TGTGCCAGCAGCTTAACCGAGTCCTACGAGCAGTACTTC. Translation gives CASSLTESYEQYF.

The chain joins TRBV7-9 to TRBJ2-5; D is perhaps TRBD1 (5 bases). V lost 2 bases and J lost 3, with 7 bases in between. The germline gives CDR1 SEHNR, CDR2 FQNEAQ (reference sequence). This CDR3 is built from 13 residues. In nucleotides, the CDR3 is TGTGCCAGCAGCTTACTCAGGGAAGAGACCCAGTACTTC. Translating gives CASSLLREETQYF.

This chain connects TRBV6-6 to TRBJ2-1, with 11 bases fitting TRBD2. From germline, CDR1 is MNHNY and CDR2 SVGAGI (reference sequence). This CDR3 comprises 15 residues. With 6 bases clipped from V and 5 bases from J, the junction kept 6 bases outside the gene matches. Here the CDR3 DNA reads TGTGCCAGCAGCCAGATAGCGGGAGGGCACAATGAGCAGTTCTTC. The encoded protein is CASSQIAGGHNEQFF.